This T cell receptor (beta chain) was sequenced for a study of T-cell reconstitution after alpha-beta-depleted transplantation in children. Unique molecular identifiers were used to barcode this TCRbeta library. TCRdb reprocessed the PCR reads with MiXCR, giving one entry per CDR3 protein. The table has hundreds of thousands of distinct CDR3 sequences, under 15% seen once. Only a few counts were recorded for this clonotype. Trimming shortened V by 3 bases and J by 6 bases, and 11 bases separated the two germline ends. The CDR3 extends over 13 amino acids. The J gene is TRBJ1-1, the V gene TRBV12-3 or TRBV12-4; D is undetermined. The source material was PBMCs from the stem cell graft donor, sampled from the stem cell graft. The TCR comes from a human donor who donated a stem cell graft to a child with combined immunodeficiency. The chain's CDR3 is CASSFSESAEAFF. The CDR3 DNA reads as TGTGCCAGCAGTTTCTCCGAGAGCGCTGAAGCTTTCTTT.